This passage covers 26 T cell receptor beta chains from one sample sequenced in a study of blood T cell repertoires in COVID-19. Assay used: immunoSEQ multiplex PCR; TCRdb lists only in-frame clones, some missing. The table lists about 270,000 clones, 87% of them singletons, with approximately 2.2% in the top ten. Sequences were obtained from peripheral blood. Source of these receptors: a woman in her forties or fifties with acute or convalescent COVID-19.

This rearrangement joins TRBV18 to TRBJ2-7; 7 bases agree with TRBD1. The CDR3 is made up of 13 amino acids. V gave up 2 bases and J gave up 4 bases; unmatched junction bases: 2. From germline, CDR1 is KGHSH and CDR2 LQKENI. The CDR3 DNA reads TGTGCCAGCTCACCAGGGACAGAATACGAGCAGTACTTC. Translating gives CASSPGTEYEQYF.

J is TRBJ1-1 and V is TRBV15; D is perhaps TRBD1 (6 bases). CDR3 size: 15 residues. Germline V gives CDR1 LNHNV, CDR2 YYDKDF (reference sequence). Trimming removed 0 bases at V and 6 bases at J, with 14 bases between. CDR3 sequence: CATSRDLGAGAEAFF. CDR3 coding DNA: TGTGCCACCAGCAGAGATCTGGGGGCAGGGGCTGAAGCTTTCTTT.

This clone was counted a single time. The genes are TRBV24-1 and TRBJ2-1, with 9 bases that match TRBD1. Germline loops: CDR1 KGHDR, CDR2 SFDVKD. V was clipped by 6 bases and J by 9 bases; unmatched bases: 8. This CDR3 has 14 residues. The CDR3 here is CATSNRDRDSEQFF. The CDR3 nucleotides read TGTGCCACCAGTAACCGGGACAGGGACAGTGAGCAGTTCTTC.

The V call is TRBV6-1, the J call TRBJ1-4; D might be TRBD1 (5 bases). There are 15 residues in the CDR3. CDR1 is MNHNS, CDR2 SASEGT, per germline. The ends were cut back, 2 bases at V and 7 bases at J, with 14 bases in the middle. As DNA, the CDR3 is TGTGCCAGCAGTGAACGGGGGGGAGTAGGTGAAAAACTGTTTTTT. This sequence encodes CASSERGGVGEKLFF.

The chain is built from TRBV29-1 and TRBJ2-3, with D unclear. Germline V gene data show CDR1 as SQVTM and CDR2 as ANQGSEA. CDR3 length: 16 amino acids. The germline V and J ends were trimmed by 0 bases and 0 bases, with 13 bases remaining between them. The CDR3 coding sequence is TGCAGCGTTGAAGATGCTCTACTGAAGAGCACAGATACGCAGTATTTT. This translates into CSVEDALLKSTDTQYF.

The chain links TRBV7-3 to TRBJ2-1, with D possibly being TRBD2 (6 bases). Germline CDR1 is SGHTA and CDR2 is FQGTGA. This CDR3 has 12 residues. The V end lost 5 bases, the J end lost 7 bases, and 9 bases lay between the germline ends. In nucleotides, the CDR3 is TGTGCCAGCAGCCCAGGAGGGAATGAGCAGTTCTTC. Translating it yields CASSPGGNEQFF.

This clone turned up a few times. CDR3: CASSYLQGYEQYF. CDR3 DNA: TGTGCCAGCAGTTACCTACAGGGTTACGAGCAGTACTTC. The gene calls are TRBV14 and TRBJ2-7, with D possibly TRBD1 on 6 matching bases. The CDR3 spans 13 residues. Trimming removed 6 bases from V and 4 bases from J, with 13 bases in between. The germline V gene encodes CDR1 SGHDN and CDR2 FVKESK. Drawing the rest from reference TRBV14 and TRBJ2-7, the complete variable domain is EAGVTQFPSHSVIEKGQTVTLRCDPISGHDNLYWYRRVMGKEIKFLLHFVKESKQDESGMPNNRFLAERTGGTYSTLKVQPAELEDSGVYFCASSYLQGYEQYFGPGTRLTVT.

This chain uses TRBV6-1 with TRBJ2-7, with a tentative D call TRBD2 (6 bases). CDR3 size: 15 residues. CDR1 MNHNS and CDR2 SASEGT come from the germline V gene. Trimming left V 1 base short and J 0 bases short, with 10 bases between. The CDR3 protein is CASSEGGGVSYEQYF. The CDR3 nucleotides read TGTGCCAGCAGTGAAGGAGGAGGGGTCTCCTACGAGCAGTACTTC.

The chain has TRBV7-8 and TRBJ1-4; TRBD1 aligns across 10 bases. The CDR3 totals 14 residues. V lost 5 bases, J lost 8 bases, and 5 bases stayed unmatched. Germline-derived CDR1 and CDR2 are SGHVS and FQNEAQ. Here the CDR3 reads CASSPGQGNEKLFF. The CDR3 DNA is TGTGCCAGCAGCCCGGGACAGGGGAACGAAAAACTGTTTTTT. Full variable domain (rest looked up from reference TRBV7-8 and TRBJ1-4): GAGVSQSPRYKVAKRGQDVALRCDPISGHVSLFWYQQALGQGPEFLTYFQNEAQLDKSGLPSDRFFAERPEGSVSTLKIQRTQQEDSAVYLCASSPGQGNEKLFFGSGTQLSVL.

The chain has TRBV7-2 and TRBJ2-1; D is undetermined. Trimming cost V 4 bases and J 7 bases, with 14 bases left between them. This CDR3 contains 14 residues. Germline V gene lookup returns CDR1 SGHTA and CDR2 FQGNSA. The CDR3 DNA is TGTGCCAGCAGCTCCCCGGCGACTTGGAATGAGCAGTTCTTC. Its translation is CASSSPATWNEQFF. The full variable domain, rest sourced from reference TRBV7-2 and TRBJ2-1, is GAGVSQSPSNKVTEKGKDVELRCDPISGHTALYWYRQSLGQGLEFLIYFQGNSAPDKSGLPSDRFSAERTGGSVSTLTIQRTQQEDSAVYLCASSSPATWNEQFFGPGTRLTVL.

The J gene is TRBJ2-1, the V gene TRBV7-6; D is perhaps TRBD1 (6 bases). V shed 5 bases and J shed 9 bases, with 20 bases lying between them. The CDR3 extends over 15 amino acids. Germline V CDR1 and CDR2: SGHVS, FNYEAQ. The CDR3 reads CASSLTGTPLGEQFF. CDR3 DNA sequence: TGTGCCAGCAGCCTAACCGGGACACCTCTGGGTGAGCAGTTCTTC.

V gene TRBV19 combines with J gene TRBJ1-4; D gene uncertain. With 5 bases removed from V and 2 bases from J, the gap between germline ends came to 15 bases. Germline V lookup: CDR1 LNHDA, CDR2 SQIVND (reference sequence). This CDR3 contains 16 residues. DNA for the CDR3: TGTGCCAGTAGTCTACATCGGGGTGTCACTAATGAAAAACTGTTTTTT. Translating gives CASSLHRGVTNEKLFF.

The chain carries TRBV5-6 and TRBJ2-3; 10 bases are a match to TRBD2. CDR1 and CDR2 (germline): SGHDT, YYEEEE. CDR3 length: 16 amino acids. The V segment lost 0 bases and the J segment 1 base; nucleotides outside the gene matches: 2. DNA of the CDR3: TGTGCCAGCAGCTTGGTCACTAGCGGGGGCACAGATACGCAGTATTTT. Encoded protein: CASSLVTSGGTDTQYF.

CDR3 in amino acids: CASSLTVNYGYTF. The CDR3 region has the DNA TGTGCCAGCAGCCTTACAGTGAACTATGGCTACACCTTC. The chain uses TRBV27 and TRBJ1-2; D is ambiguous. The CDR3 runs 13 residues. In germline, CDR1 is MNHEY, CDR2 SMNVEV (reference sequence). Trimming left V 6 bases short and J 2 bases short, with 10 bases between.

V usage is TRBV7-2 and J usage is TRBJ1-5; D possibly corresponds to TRBD1 (6 bases). The CDR3 spans 16 residues. Germline V gene lookup returns CDR1 SGHTA and CDR2 FQGNSA. V dropped 0 bases and J dropped 3 bases, with 12 bases sitting between them. The CDR3 reads CASSLAGDNANQPQHF. The CDR3, as DNA: TGTGCCAGCAGCTTAGCGGGGGACAACGCCAATCAGCCCCAGCATTTT.

The chain combines TRBV20-1 with TRBJ1-5, with 9 bases fitting TRBD1. V lost 3 bases and J lost 7; bases outside the gene matches: 13. The CDR3 has 16 amino acids. Germline CDR1 and CDR2: DFQATT and SNEGSKA (reference sequence). The CDR3 sequence: CSASRTGAQSWQPQHF. In nucleotides, the CDR3 is TGCAGTGCTAGTCGGACAGGGGCCCAATCCTGGCAGCCCCAGCATTTT.

V and J are TRBV4-3 and TRBJ2-2, with 13 bases matching TRBD2. From germline, CDR1 is LGHNA and CDR2 YSLEER. V gave up 3 bases and J gave up 8 bases; unmatched junction bases: 3. The CDR3 covers 15 residues. In nucleotides, the CDR3 is TGCGCCAGCAGCCACGGACTAGCGGGAGTGGGGGAGCTGTTTTTT. Translation: CASSHGLAGVGELFF.

The chain carries TRBV11-3 and TRBJ2-7; 7 nucleotides align to TRBD1. The germline V gene has CDR1 SGHNT and CDR2 YENEEA. This CDR3 is built from 13 residues. V gave up 4 bases and J gave up 4 bases; unmatched junction bases: 4. CDR3 loop: CASSWQGEYEQYF. Here the CDR3 DNA reads TGTGCCAGCAGCTGGCAGGGGGAGTACGAGCAGTACTTC.

This clone was seen a single time. This chain links TRBV23-1 with TRBJ2-3; 9 nucleotides line up with TRBD1. TRBV23-1 is known as an ORF, though its function is uncertain. The CDR3 consists of 17 residues. V gave up 0 bases and J gave up 4 bases; unmatched junction bases: 8. The CDR3 loop reads CASSQSVVGQGPDTQYF. The DNA for the CDR3 is TGCGCCAGCAGTCAATCAGTCGTGGGACAGGGTCCAGATACGCAGTATTTT.

The gene calls are TRBV7-6 and TRBJ2-3; 8 bases agree with TRBD2. V shed 4 bases, J shed 7 bases, and the junction held 13 bases outside the gene matches. Looked up from germline, CDR1 is SGHVS and CDR2 is FNYEAQ. This CDR3 region has 16 residues. As DNA, the CDR3 is TGTGCCAGCAGCTCGCCCACCGGGACTAGTTTTTATACGCAGTATTTT. The encoded protein is CASSSPTGTSFYTQYF.

CDR3 region: CASSDRGRNEKLFF. The CDR3 coding sequence is TGTGCCAGCAGTGACAGGGGGCGTAATGAAAAACTGTTTTTT. The chain uses TRBV28 and TRBJ1-4, with TRBD1 identical over 10 bases. The V and J ends lost 5 bases and 4 bases, in that order; junction bases with no gene match: 1. The CDR3 is 14 amino acids. The germline CDR1 and CDR2 sequences are MDHEN and SYDVKM.

There are a few counts of this clone. The chain links TRBV5-8 to TRBJ2-1; weak D call: TRBD1 (7 bases). This CDR3 is built from 17 residues. CDR1 and CDR2 (germline): SGHTS, YDEGEE. The ends were cut back, 4 bases at V and 2 bases at J, with 19 bases in the middle. For the CDR3, the DNA is TGTGCCAGCAGCCCTGGCCAGGGCAGGGGGGCCTACAATGAGCAGTTCTTC. Translation: CASSPGQGRGAYNEQFF.

The chain uses TRBV9 and TRBJ2-3, with 7 bases identical to TRBD2. The CDR3 contains 18 residues. The ends lost 0 bases at V and 2 bases at J; junction bases unmatched: 12. CDR1 and CDR2 from the germline V gene are SGDLS and YYNGEE. The CDR3 sequence is CASSVGLGGSMNTDTQYF. DNA of the CDR3: TGTGCCAGCAGCGTAGGACTGGGAGGGTCGATGAACACAGATACGCAGTATTTT.

The genes are TRBV10-3 and TRBJ2-1; TRBD2 might be the D (6 bases). The CDR3 consists of 17 residues. Trimming removed 2 bases from V and 0 bases from J, with 14 bases in between. Per germline, CDR1 ENHRY and CDR2 SYGVKD. The CDR3 sequence: CAISETRTSRSYNEQFF. The CDR3 coding sequence is TGTGCCATCAGTGAGACACGAACTAGCCGCTCCTACAATGAGCAGTTCTTC.

V usage is TRBV6-5 and J usage is TRBJ1-4, with TRBD1 as a possible D gene (6 bases). Germline-derived CDR1 and CDR2 are MNHEY and SVGAGI. The CDR3 runs to 14 residues. Deletions cut 6 bases from V and 8 bases from J, with 16 bases between. The CDR3 here is CASRFTGSREKLFF. The CDR3 DNA sequence: TGTGCCAGCAGATTTACAGGGTCACGAGAAAAACTGTTTTTT.

The chain recombines TRBV28 with TRBJ2-3; no reliable D call. Trimming took 3 bases from V and 4 from J, leaving 5 bases between them. Germline assignment: CDR1 MDHEN and CDR2 SYDVKM. The length of the CDR3 is 12 residues. Here the CDR3 reads CASSFSPDTQYF. The CDR3 DNA reads TGTGCCAGCAGTTTCTCCCCAGATACGCAGTATTTT. The whole variable domain, remainder taken from reference TRBV28 and TRBJ2-3, is DVKVTQSSRYLVKRTGEKVFLECVQDMDHENMFWYRQDPGLGLRLIYFSYDVKMKEKGDIPEGYSVSREKKERFSLILESASTNQTSMYLCASSFSPDTQYFGPGTRLTVL.